This TCR beta chain was profiled in a study of shared clonotypes between healthy human individuals (dated by TCRdb to 2020 to 2022). In terms of the full investigation: A few men and a couple of women, aged 18 to 49 years, made up the cohort. Leukapheresis yielded between about 0.85 and 10 billion PBMCs per donor. Different laboratories and diverse techniques were used to prepare libraries and sequence TCR repertoires, to increase sequencing depth and limit assay-specific biases. Per donor, three plates each were used for CD4 naive and CD4 memory, two for CD8 naive, and one for CD8 memory. To estimate repertoire size and how much clonotype sharing occurs between individuals, the study deeply sequenced the blood TCR repertoires of roughly 5 healthy adults. The paper's findings and limits, for the study overall: Sampling was limited to blood, and TCR repertoires in tissue likely differ from TCR repertoires in blood. Across four donors, about 5% of naive CD4, approximately 3.5% of naive CD8, around 2.1% of memory CD4, and about 0.4% of memory CD8 clonotypes were shared. Because the study included only a small number of donors, the genetic and exposure-history diversity represented was limited. Based on pairwise subsampling, the degree of clonotype sharing among donors was expected to be affected by sequencing depth. Estimated clonotype richness was generally larger for naive than for memory subsets. Rarefaction of sorted-subset datasets indicated incomplete sequencing despite the large sequencing depth. Compared with non-shared clonotypes, clonotypes shared by all four sorted-subset donors had higher generation probabilities.

For the CD8 naive samples, CD45RO-negative cells were positively selected for CCR7, yielding a CD45RA+CCR7+ population from which TemRA cells were excluded. The donors were healthy, HIV-negative adults who had no recently reported acute infections or vaccinations. Every donor was a Caucasian adult residing in Nashville, Tennessee, USA. After blood collection by leukapheresis, PBMCs were isolated using Ficoll-Histopaque density gradient centrifugation and then cryopreserved in the vapor phase of liquid nitrogen. Analytical flow cytometry was used to check the purity and quantity of each magnetically sorted T cell population. Genomic DNA was isolated from each sorted fraction and quantified by UV absorbance on a Nanodrop 2000c. Using the deep immunoSEQ assay, TCR CDR3 regions were amplified from genomic DNA by multiplex PCR. Genomic DNA extracted from each cell subset was distributed evenly over all wells of several immunoSEQ 96-well plates, and each plate served as one replicate. For sorted subsets, 200 ng of genomic DNA, equivalent to around 29,000 T cell genomes, went into each replicate PCR. The purified libraries were quantified using a Qubit 3.0 fluorometer, sized with a Bioanalyzer 2100, and then quantified again using the KAPA Library Quantification kit. Every immunoSEQ 96-well plate was sequenced on a dedicated single-read 150-cycle Illumina NextSeq 550 flow cell. In the paper's pipeline: Because only junctional sequences without quality scores were contained in the immunoSEQ output, filtering matching that applied to full-length reads could not be performed. To assign V/J genes and CDR3, sequences were annotated against IMGT germline references using PyIR, a Python wrapper for IgBLAST v1.9. Reads were filtered out if the reads had weak V/J assignments (E-value above 1e-6), no CDR3, stop codons, out-of-frame junctions, or ambiguous translated residues. A V3J clonotype was defined by an identical inferred V gene, J gene, and CDR3 amino acid sequence. To compute the percentage overlap between repertoires, the number of shared unique clonotypes was divided by the size of the smaller repertoire. RTK rarefaction, the Chao1 estimator, and Recon v2.1 estimates of unobserved clonotypes were used to assess repertoire richness. Generation probabilities for all TCRbeta clonotypes obtained by the gDNA method from a few donors were computed using OLGA. TCRdb stores this immuneACCESS table with in-frame sequences only. Part of the clones is absent; in the studies checked, under half of the shortfall reflects unresolved V genes, and no reason is known for the rest. The V and J calls and clone size are taken from that table; D and trimming were inferred from the DNA. This sample lists approximately 2,200,000 clones; about 93% were detected once. The top ten constitute about 1.8% of the sample.

The germline V gene (reference sequence) gives CDR1 as PRHDT and CDR2 as FYEKMQ. Trimming accounts for 5 bases at V and 9 bases at J, while the number of junction bases matched to no gene is 3. The CDR3 spans 12 residues, from the cysteine through the phenylalanine. The DNA shown is the 36-base CDR3, in frame from base 1. A word on this clone: Its binding antigen is unknown. No base quality values were provided; no much bigger clone lies one nucleotide off.

In this chain, TRBV13 is recombined with TRBJ2-1; TRBD2 lines up with 8 middle nucleotides. The sequence was obtained from a man younger than 30 in good health. Some clones in this sample may be carry-over from other donors' samples. The sample consisted of naive CD8+ T cells from PBMCs. The meaning of the sample's cell subset or site label: CD45RA+CCR7+. The CDR3: CASSPGLAEQFF. The DNA sequence is TGTGCCAGCAGCCCTGGACTAGCTGAGCAGTTCTTC. The full variable domain, completed from the reference TRBV13 and TRBJ2-1 proteins outside the CDR3, reads AAGVIQSPRHLIKEKRETATLKCYPIPRHDTVYWYQQGPGQDPQFLISFYEKMQSDKGSIPDRFSAQQFSDYHSELNMSSLELGDSALYFCASSPGLAEQFFGPGTRLTVL.